Listed below are T cell receptor beta chains from one sample, sequenced in a study of control samples from healthy donors and cancer patients. Produced via immunoSEQ multiplex PCR; TCRdb's table is partial and in-frame only. The table records approximately 100,000 clones, 90% of them present only once. Sequencing was carried out using blood. The origin of the receptors is a woman under 30 in good health. The CDR3 runs from the conserved cysteine through the conserved F or W. The order of the fields is V gene, clone size, J gene, D gene, CDR3 protein, CDR3 DNA. The D gene is left open where the match is weak. Some rows mark clone size as missing; the rest say once, few, many or name a class of expanded clone.

V: TRBV19; size: NA; J: TRBJ2-3; D: TRBD1; CDR3: CASSSDRGFRTDTQYF; DNA: TGTGCCAGTAGCTCGGACAGGGGCTTCCGCACAGATACGCAGTATTTT
V: TRBV5-1; size: once; J: TRBJ2-1; D: NA; CDR3: CASSLEGSSYNEQFF; DNA: TGCGCCAGCAGCTTGGAGGGAAGCTCCTACAATGAGCAGTTCTTC
V: TRBV3-1/TRBV3-2; size: NA; J: TRBJ1-4; D: NA; CDR3: CASSLSTNEKLFF; DNA: TGTGCCAGCAGCCTGTCAACTAATGAAAAACTGTTTTTT
V: TRBV5-5; size: NA; J: TRBJ1-3; D: NA; CDR3: CASSSGIGIGGNTIYF; DNA: TGTGCCAGCAGCAGCGGCATAGGGATTGGTGGAAACACCATATATTTT
V: TRBV7-3; size: few; J: TRBJ1-6; D: TRBD1; CDR3: CASSRQAGQGNSPLHF; DNA: TGTGCCAGCAGCCGTCAGGCAGGACAGGGAAATTCACCCCTCCACTTT
V: TRBV15; size: NA; J: TRBJ2-7; D: TRBD1; CDR3: CATSRPRQGSYEQYF; DNA: TGTGCCACCAGCAGACCTAGACAGGGTTCCTACGAGCAGTACTTC
V: TRBV5-1; size: NA; J: TRBJ2-1; D: TRBD2; CDR3: CASSLLAGGRGNEQFF; DNA: TGCGCCAGCAGCTTGCTAGCGGGGGGGCGAGGCAATGAGCAGTTCTTC
V: TRBV18; size: NA; J: TRBJ1-2; D: NA; CDR3: CASSPISAGYYGYTF; DNA: TGTGCCAGCTCACCAATCTCCGCAGGGTACTATGGCTACACCTTC
V: TRBV24-1; size: NA; J: TRBJ1-5; D: NA; CDR3: CATSDSSGTQPQHF; DNA: TGTGCCACCAGTGATTCTAGTGGGACACAGCCCCAGCATTTT
V: TRBV11-2; size: NA; J: TRBJ2-1; D: TRBD2; CDR3: CASSFWTSGGDTNEQFF; DNA: TGTGCCAGCAGCTTTTGGACTAGCGGGGGGGACACCAATGAGCAGTTCTTC
V: TRBV7-8; size: NA; J: TRBJ1-2; D: NA; CDR3: CASSSETGYDGYTF; DNA: TGTGCCAGCAGCTCAGAGACAGGATACGATGGCTACACCTTC
V: TRBV24-1; size: NA; J: TRBJ1-2; D: TRBD1; CDR3: CATSAGTGEMGGYTF; DNA: TGTGCCACCAGCGCCGGTACAGGGGAAATGGGGGGCTACACCTTC
V: TRBV7-9; size: NA; J: TRBJ1-1; D: TRBD1; CDR3: CASSSSDTGVTEAFF; DNA: TGTGCCAGCAGCTCGAGCGATACAGGGGTCACTGAAGCTTTCTTT
V: TRBV6-1; size: NA; J: TRBJ1-6; D: TRBD1; CDR3: CASSEAEQGPEPLHF; DNA: TGTGCCAGCAGTGAAGCGGAACAGGGGCCCGAACCCCTCCACTTT
V: TRBV7-3; size: NA; J: TRBJ1-2; D: NA; CDR3: CASSERGGGGYTF; DNA: TGTGCCAGCAGCGAAAGAGGAGGGGGTGGCTACACCTTC
V: TRBV2; size: once; J: TRBJ1-2; D: NA; CDR3: CASSERLSRGYTF; DNA: TGTGCCAGCAGTGAACGCCTCAGCCGGGGCTACACCTTC
V: TRBV19; size: NA; J: TRBJ2-5; D: NA; CDR3: CASSNPSGQETQYF; DNA: TGTGCCAGTAGTAACCCTTCGGGGCAAGAGACCCAGTACTTC
V: TRBV5-1; size: NA; J: TRBJ1-5; D: NA; CDR3: CASSLGDGKINQPQHF; DNA: TGCGCCAGCAGCTTGGGGGACGGAAAGATTAATCAGCCCCAGCATTTT
V: TRBV14; size: few; J: TRBJ2-7; D: NA; CDR3: CASSQVLGGGKGSYEQYF; DNA: TGTGCCAGCAGCCAAGTACTCGGAGGTGGGAAAGGCTCCTACGAGCAGTACTTC
V: TRBV7-9; size: NA; J: TRBJ1-1; D: NA; CDR3: CASSLSGTEAFF; DNA: TGTGCCAGCAGCCTATCAGGGACTGAAGCTTTCTTT
V: TRBV10-2; size: NA; J: TRBJ2-7; D: TRBD2; CDR3: CASSNGGDSYEQYF; DNA: TGCGCCAGCAGTAACGGGGGGGACTCCTACGAGCAGTACTTC
V: TRBV9; size: NA; J: TRBJ1-2; D: NA; CDR3: CASNTGYYGYTF; DNA: TGTGCCAGTAATACAGGGTACTATGGCTACACCTTC
V: TRBV6-6; size: NA; J: TRBJ1-1; D: NA; CDR3: CASSKMNTEAFF; DNA: TGTGCCAGCAGCAAAATGAACACTGAAGCTTTCTTT
V: TRBV5-1; size: once; J: TRBJ2-5; D: NA; CDR3: CASSLEFQETQYF; DNA: TGCGCCAGCAGCTTGGAATTCCAAGAGACCCAGTACTTC
V: TRBV11-3; size: NA; J: TRBJ1-2; D: NA; CDR3: CASSLETTVTNYGYTF; DNA: TGTGCCAGCAGCTTAGAGACCACAGTTACTAACTATGGCTACACCTTC
V: TRBV6-1; size: NA; J: TRBJ1-5; D: NA; CDR3: CASSEGAGNQPQHF; DNA: TGTGCCAGCAGTGAAGGGGCGGGGAATCAGCCCCAGCATTTT
V: TRBV6-1; size: once; J: TRBJ1-1; D: NA; CDR3: CASNDPPVVGGDEAFF; DNA: TGTGCCAGCAATGATCCCCCAGTTGTGGGGGGCGACGAAGCTTTCTTT
V: TRBV10-1; size: NA; J: TRBJ1-1; D: NA; CDR3: CASSESSGRKAFF; DNA: TGCGCCAGCAGTGAGTCGTCGGGCAGGAAAGCTTTCTTT
V: TRBV3-1/TRBV3-2; size: NA; J: TRBJ2-4; D: NA; CDR3: CASRVKEGANIQYF; DNA: TGTGCCAGCAGGGTAAAGGAGGGAGCCAACATTCAGTACTTC
V: TRBV5-4; size: NA; J: TRBJ1-2; D: NA; CDR3: CASSLLVGYGYTF; DNA: TGTGCCAGCAGCTTGTTAGTAGGCTATGGCTACACCTTC
V: TRBV9; size: NA; J: TRBJ1-5; D: NA; CDR3: CASSPWESAQPQHF; DNA: TGTGCCAGCAGCCCCTGGGAGTCGGCCCAGCCCCAGCATTTT
V: TRBV9; size: NA; J: TRBJ1-4; D: NA; CDR3: CASSSSGTTNEKLFF; DNA: TGTGCCAGCAGCTCTAGTGGGACAACTAATGAAAAACTGTTTTTT
V: TRBV14; size: NA; J: TRBJ2-7; D: NA; CDR3: CASSLGGIYEQYF; DNA: TGTGCCAGCAGCCTTGGAGGGATCTACGAGCAGTACTTC
V: TRBV2; size: NA; J: TRBJ2-3; D: TRBD2; CDR3: CASSRLAGSTDTQYF; DNA: TGTGCCAGCAGCCGACTAGCGGGGAGCACAGATACGCAGTATTTT
V: TRBV4-2; size: NA; J: TRBJ1-2; D: NA; CDR3: CASSQDWGGDYGYTF; DNA: TGTGCCAGCAGCCAAGATTGGGGGGGGGACTATGGCTACACCTTC
V: TRBV21-1; size: NA; J: TRBJ2-6; D: NA; CDR3: CASRDSPSSGANVLTF; DNA: TGTGCCAGCAGGGACAGTCCCTCCTCTGGGGCCAACGTCCTGACTTTC
V: TRBV5-1; size: NA; J: TRBJ2-1; D: TRBD1; CDR3: CASSLDRGNEQFF; DNA: TGCGCCAGCAGCTTGGACAGGGGTAATGAGCAGTTCTTC
V: TRBV11-2; size: NA; J: TRBJ1-2; D: NA; CDR3: CASSLALGGDEGYTF; DNA: TGTGCCAGCAGCTTAGCCCTGGGGGGGGATGAGGGCTACACCTTC
V: TRBV5-4; size: once; J: TRBJ2-3; D: TRBD2; CDR3: CASSLTLWIGGAADTQYF; DNA: TGTGCCAGCAGCTTGACCCTCTGGATCGGGGGGGCCGCAGATACGCAGTATTTT
V: TRBV25-1; size: once; J: TRBJ2-7; D: NA; CDR3: CASRGGAPYEQYF; DNA: TGTGCCAGCAGAGGGGGGGCCCCCTACGAGCAGTACTTC
V: TRBV2; size: once; J: TRBJ2-5; D: NA; CDR3: CASTTGREKTQYF; DNA: TGTGCCAGCACGACAGGGAGGGAAAAGACCCAGTACTTC
V: TRBV2; size: NA; J: TRBJ2-2; D: NA; CDR3: CASRPGTNTGELFF; DNA: TGTGCCAGCAGGCCCGGGACCAACACCGGGGAGCTGTTTTTT